Shown below are 24 T cell receptor beta chains from a single sample sequenced in a study of T cell clonotyping in hematopoietic cell transplantation (dated by TCRdb to the early 2020s). The method behind the library was the immunoSEQ multiplex PCR assay. TCRdb obtained this table from immuneACCESS and retained in-frame rearrangements with V and J assigned. These tables miss some clones; where compared with another copy, unresolved V genes account for less than half of the shortfall, and the remainder is unexplained. The table for this sample lists some 36,000 clones; 90% to 95% of them were counted only once. The ten largest account for around 1.6% of the sample. Taken with the paper, the label for time point translates to: recipient sample about 28 days before transplant, after cytoreduction. The specimen comprised peripheral blood mononuclear cells, sampled before stem cell transplant. These receptors originate from a man aged 35-49 years with chronic myeloid leukemia. Some clones in this sample may be carry-over from other donors' samples.

This clone was seen more than once but under ten times. The CDR3 loop reads CASSEKQEGYNEQFF. The CDR3 DNA follows: TGTGCCAGCAGTGAAAAACAGGAAGGCTACAATGAGCAGTTCTTC. The rearrangement uses TRBV6-1 and TRBJ2-1, with TRBD1 as a possible D gene (5 bases). This CDR3 region has 15 residues. Trimming took 2 bases from V and 3 from J, leaving 11 bases between them. From germline, CDR1 is MNHNS and CDR2 SASEGT.

CDR3 coding DNA: TGCGCCAGCAGCCAAGAACTCGGAGGGGGTGAAGCTTTCTTT. Its protein is CASSQELGGGEAFF. V gene TRBV4-3 combines with J gene TRBJ1-1; possible D gene TRBD1, 6 bases. V was clipped by 0 bases and J by 7 bases, with 12 bases between them. From germline, CDR1 is LGHNA and CDR2 YSLEER. The CDR3 length is 14 residues.

The V and J genes are TRBV7-2 and TRBJ1-5, with D unclear. Trimming took 0 bases from V and 0 from J, leaving 6 bases between them. The CDR3 is 15 amino acids. The germline CDR1 and CDR2 sequences are SGHTA and FQGNSA. The CDR3 loop reads CASSLAFGSNQPQHF. CDR3 bases: TGTGCCAGCAGCTTAGCGTTCGGTAGCAATCAGCCCCAGCATTTT.

The chain uses TRBV30 and TRBJ1-6; 7 bases align to TRBD1. The V gene end was trimmed by 0 bases and the J gene end by 7 bases; junction bases not matched to a gene: 6. The CDR3 extends over 15 amino acids. Germline loops: CDR1 GTSNPN, CDR2 SVGIG (reference sequence). This chain's CDR3 is CAWSVQGSPNSPLHF. CDR3 DNA sequence: TGTGCCTGGAGTGTACAGGGGTCACCCAATTCACCCCTCCACTTT.

DNA for the CDR3: TGCGCCAGCAGCCAAGATAGCAGGGGGACTGAAGCTTTCTTT. It is translated as CASSQDSRGTEAFF. The rearrangement uses TRBV4-3 and TRBJ1-1; TRBD1 matches at 7 bases. J lost 5 bases, V lost 0 bases, and 3 bases had no gene match. Germline values: CDR1 LGHNA, CDR2 YSLEER. CDR3 length: 14 amino acids.

V usage is TRBV18 and J usage is TRBJ1-1, with unresolved D. CDR3 length: 13 residues. The germline V gene encodes CDR1 KGHSH and CDR2 LQKENI. V lost 0 bases to trimming and J lost 9 bases, with 11 bases between them. CDR3 sequence reads: CASSPPEAQQAFF. CDR3 DNA sequence: TGTGCCAGCTCACCACCGGAGGCCCAACAAGCTTTCTTT.

The chain combines TRBV11-2 with TRBJ2-5, with 10 bases identical to TRBD1. Looked up from germline, CDR1 is SGHAT and CDR2 is FQNNGV. The V segment lost 1 base and the J segment 1 base; nucleotides outside the gene matches: 6. This CDR3 is built from 17 residues. CDR3 DNA sequence: TGTGCCAGCAGCTTAGGGGGACAGGGGACTTTCCAAGAGACCCAGTACTTC. As protein: CASSLGGQGTFQETQYF.

This rearrangement joins TRBV2 to TRBJ2-2, with D perhaps given as TRBD1 or TRBD2 (5 bases each). Germline V gene data show CDR1 as SNHLY and CDR2 as FYNNEI. V gave up 6 bases and J gave up 0 bases, with 11 bases separating them. The CDR3 is 15 residues long. CDR3 nucleotides: TGTGCCAGCAGAAAGGGACGGTCGAACACCGGGGAGCTGTTTTTT. Its protein product is CASRKGRSNTGELFF.

This clone has only one observation. The CDR3 loop is CASSSRGGGNTIYF. CDR3 DNA sequence: TGTGCCAGCAGCTCTCGGGGGGGCGGAAACACCATATATTTT. This sequence joins TRBV7-2 and TRBJ1-3, with D maybe TRBD1 (6 bases). Germline V gene lookup returns CDR1 SGHTA and CDR2 FQGNSA. CDR3 length equals 14 residues. V was clipped by 4 bases and J by 4 bases, with 11 bases between them.

This clone was counted between two and nine times. This chain joins TRBV7-8 and TRBJ2-5, with 10 nucleotides matching TRBD2. Germline lookup yields CDR1 SGHVS and CDR2 FQNEAQ. The CDR3 has 16 residues. After removal of 6 bases from V and 6 bases from J, the junction contained 13 bases not matched to a gene. The CDR3 loop is CASSPGVAGGLKTQYF. The CDR3 DNA follows: TGTGCCAGCAGTCCTGGAGTAGCGGGGGGTTTAAAGACCCAGTACTTC.

The gene calls are TRBV20-1 and TRBJ1-2, with 7 bases that match TRBD1. Trimming removed 6 bases from V and 6 bases from J; junction bases left unmatched: 4. This CDR3 is built from 11 residues. Germline CDR1 is DFQATT and CDR2 is SNEGSKA (reference sequence). The CDR3 DNA reads TGCAGTGCCACTGACAGGGATGGCTACACCTTC. Protein: CSATDRDGYTF.

This clone showed up just once. The rearrangement uses TRBV30 and TRBJ2-2; D uncertain. In germline, CDR1 is GTSNPN, CDR2 SVGIG (reference sequence). There are 16 residues in the CDR3. Trimming left V 2 bases short and J 0 bases short, with 13 bases between. CDR3 nucleotide sequence: TGTGCCTGGAGTCGGCTTGGAGCCGCGAACACCGGGGAGCTGTTTTTT. Its protein is CAWSRLGAANTGELFF. The entire variable domain, with the rest obtained from reference TRBV30 and TRBJ2-2, is as follows: SQTIHQWPATLVQPVGSPLSLECTVEGTSNPNLYWYRQAAGRGLQLLFYSVGIGQISSEVPQNLSASRPQDRQFILSSKKLLLSDSGFYLCAWSRLGAANTGELFFGEGSRLTVL.

The chain recombines TRBV5-6 with TRBJ2-2; D might be TRBD2 (6 bases). This CDR3 is built from 15 residues. Germline loops: CDR1 SGHDT, CDR2 YYEEEE. Deletions cut 0 bases from V and 0 bases from J, with 6 bases between. CDR3 coding DNA: TGTGCCAGCAGCTTGGGGGGGGCGAACACCGGGGAGCTGTTTTTT. Residues: CASSLGGANTGELFF.

J is TRBJ2-5 and V is TRBV5-1; 13 bases map to TRBD2. The CDR3 covers 15 residues. V gave up 4 bases and J gave up 3 bases; unmatched junction bases: 3. Germline V CDR1 and CDR2: SGHRS, YFSETQ. The CDR3 DNA reads as TGCGCCAGCAGCAGAGGGACTAGCGGGGAAGAGACCCAGTACTTC. Translation: CASSRGTSGEETQYF. The variable domain in full, with the rest retrieved from reference TRBV5-1 and TRBJ2-5, is KAGVTQTPRYLIKTRGQQVTLSCSPISGHRSVSWYQQTPGQGLQFLFEYFSETQRNKGNFPGRFSGRQFSNSRSEMNVSTLELGDSALYLCASSRGTSGEETQYFGPGTRLLVL.

The CDR3 DNA reads as TGTGCCAGTAGTTCATCTGCGGGGGGCTACCAAGAGACCCAGTACTTC. This codes for CASSSSAGGYQETQYF. This rearrangement joins TRBV19 to TRBJ2-5; TRBD2 matches at 8 bases. V was pared by 5 bases and J by 0 bases, with 8 bases of the junction left unmatched. The CDR3 is made up of 16 amino acids. Germline CDR1 is LNHDA and CDR2 is SQIVND (reference sequence). The variable domain in full, with the rest retrieved from reference TRBV19 and TRBJ2-5, is DGGITQSPKYLFRKEGQNVTLSCEQNLNHDAMYWYRQDPGQGLRLIYYSQIVNDFQKGDIAEGYSVSREKKESFPLTVTSAQKNPTAFYLCASSSSAGGYQETQYFGPGTRLLVL.

The chain recombines TRBV6-5 with TRBJ2-7; tentatively, D is TRBD2 (5 bases). Germline CDR1 is MNHEY and CDR2 is SVGAGI. The CDR3 totals 11 residues. The ends were cut back, 10 bases at V and 4 bases at J, with 11 bases in the middle. The CDR3 sequence is CATRWTYEQYF. The CDR3 nucleotides read TGTGCCACGAGATGGACTTACGAGCAGTACTTC.

This chain links TRBV11-2 with TRBJ2-7; the D is unclear. The CDR3 has 12 residues. Germline V CDR1 and CDR2: SGHAT, FQNNGV. The ends were cut back, 3 bases at V and 0 bases at J, with 3 bases in the middle. CDR3 nucleotide sequence: TGTGCCAGCAGCTTTAGCTCCTACGAGCAGTACTTC. Its protein is CASSFSSYEQYF.

The chain couples TRBV29-1 to TRBJ2-3; D gene unclear. The germline V and J ends were trimmed by 8 bases and 0 bases, with 15 bases remaining between them. Germline V CDR1 and CDR2: SQVTM, ANQGSEA. This CDR3 contains 14 residues. The CDR3 DNA follows: TGCAGCCCCCGCGACCCTACTAGCACAGATACGCAGTATTTT. Amino acid sequence: CSPRDPTSTDTQYF.

This chain links TRBV19 with TRBJ2-7, with 10 bases that match TRBD1. J gave up 7 bases and V 4 bases, and 4 bases lay outside the gene matches. Germline values: CDR1 LNHDA, CDR2 SQIVND (reference sequence). This CDR3 has 13 residues. The chain's CDR3 is CASSTGQGREQYF. The CDR3 DNA follows: TGTGCCAGTAGTACGGGACAGGGGAGGGAGCAGTACTTC.

This CDR3 reads CASSYSVYSSTDTQYF. In DNA, the CDR3 is TGTGCCAGCAGTTACTCAGTCTACTCTAGCACAGATACGCAGTATTTT. J is TRBJ2-3 and V is TRBV6-5; D is unresolved. The germline V gene has CDR1 MNHEY and CDR2 SVGAGI. The CDR3 contains 16 residues. Trimming took 0 bases from V and 0 from J, leaving 10 bases between them.

The rearrangement links TRBV6-5 to TRBJ1-4, with D hard to call. Trimming pared 3 bases from V and 4 bases from J, leaving 3 bases between. The CDR3 has 12 residues. Germline-derived CDR1 and CDR2 are MNHEY and SVGAGI. CDR3 amino acids: CASSYNNEKLFF. CDR3 bases: TGTGCCAGCAGTTATAATAATGAAAAACTGTTTTTT.

The CDR3 reads CASSPGDRFSNQPQHF. Here the CDR3 DNA reads TGCGCCAGCAGCCCCGGGGACAGGTTTAGCAATCAGCCCCAGCATTTT. This chain links TRBV5-1 with TRBJ1-5; 8 nucleotides agree with TRBD1. This CDR3 spans 16 amino acids. In germline, CDR1 is SGHRS, CDR2 YFSETQ. J gave up 0 bases and V 4 bases, and 6 bases lay outside the gene matches. Based on the CDR3 plus reference TRBV5-1 and TRBJ1-5, the full variable domain is KAGVTQTPRYLIKTRGQQVTLSCSPISGHRSVSWYQQTPGQGLQFLFEYFSETQRNKGNFPGRFSGRQFSNSRSEMNVSTLELGDSALYLCASSPGDRFSNQPQHFGDGTRLSIL.

The rearrangement uses TRBV9 and TRBJ1-5; TRBD1 is a possible D gene (5 bases). The CDR3 has 15 amino acids. Germline CDR1 reads SGDLS; CDR2 reads YYNGEE. V dropped 4 bases and J dropped 5 bases, with 16 bases sitting between them. The DNA for the CDR3 is TGTGCCAGCAGCCGTTCGGGGGACTTTCATCAGCCCCAGCATTTT. Translation gives CASSRSGDFHQPQHF.

The chain carries TRBV7-3 and TRBJ1-1, with 8 bases lining up with TRBD1. The CDR3 has 15 residues. The germline V gene has CDR1 SGHTA and CDR2 FQGTGA. V lost 0 bases, J lost 5 bases, and 5 bases stayed unmatched. The DNA for the CDR3 is TGTGCCAGCAGCTTAACGGACAGGGAGGGAACTGAAGCTTTCTTT. Translated, it gives CASSLTDREGTEAFF.